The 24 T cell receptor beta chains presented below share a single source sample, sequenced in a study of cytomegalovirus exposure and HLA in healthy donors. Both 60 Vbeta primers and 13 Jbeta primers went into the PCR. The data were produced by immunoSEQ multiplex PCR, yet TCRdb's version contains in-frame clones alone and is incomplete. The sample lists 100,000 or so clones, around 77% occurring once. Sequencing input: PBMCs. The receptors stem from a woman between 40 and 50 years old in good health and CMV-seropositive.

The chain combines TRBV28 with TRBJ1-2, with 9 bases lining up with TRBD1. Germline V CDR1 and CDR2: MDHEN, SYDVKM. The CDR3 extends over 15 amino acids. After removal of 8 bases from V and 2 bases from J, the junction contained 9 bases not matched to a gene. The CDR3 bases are TGTGCCAGCCGGAGGCCGGGACAGGGAAACTATGGCTACACCTTC. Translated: CASRRPGQGNYGYTF.

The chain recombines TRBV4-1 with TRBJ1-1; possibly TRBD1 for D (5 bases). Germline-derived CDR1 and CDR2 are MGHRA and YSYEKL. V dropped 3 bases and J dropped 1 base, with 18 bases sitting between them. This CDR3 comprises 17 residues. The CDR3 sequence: CASSHPWDDSPNTEAFF. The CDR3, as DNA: TGCGCCAGCAGCCATCCCTGGGATGACAGTCCGAACACTGAAGCTTTCTTT.

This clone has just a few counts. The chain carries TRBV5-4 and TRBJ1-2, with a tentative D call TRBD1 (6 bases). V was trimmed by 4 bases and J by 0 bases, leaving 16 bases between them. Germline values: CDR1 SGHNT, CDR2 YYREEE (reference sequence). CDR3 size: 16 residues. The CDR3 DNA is TGTGCCAGCAGCCCCCTAGGGGGACCGCCTAACTATGGCTACACCTTC. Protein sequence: CASSPLGGPPNYGYTF.

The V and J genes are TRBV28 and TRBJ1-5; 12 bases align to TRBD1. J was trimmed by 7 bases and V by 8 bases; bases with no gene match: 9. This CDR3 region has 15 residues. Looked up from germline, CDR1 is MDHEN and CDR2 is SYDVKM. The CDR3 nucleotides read TGTGCCAGCCGGGGGGACAGGGGGCTTGTACAGCCCCAGCATTTT. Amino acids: CASRGDRGLVQPQHF.

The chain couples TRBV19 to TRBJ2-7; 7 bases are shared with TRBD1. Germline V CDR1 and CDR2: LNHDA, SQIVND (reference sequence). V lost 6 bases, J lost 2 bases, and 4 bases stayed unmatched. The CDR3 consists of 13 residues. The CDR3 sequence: CASSRDRAYEQYF. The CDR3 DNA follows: TGTGCCAGTAGCCGTGACAGGGCCTACGAGCAGTACTTC.

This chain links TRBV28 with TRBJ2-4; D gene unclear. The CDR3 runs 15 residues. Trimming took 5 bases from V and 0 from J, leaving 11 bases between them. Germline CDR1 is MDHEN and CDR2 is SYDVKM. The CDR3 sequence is CASSGPSLAKNIQYF. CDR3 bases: TGTGCCAGCAGTGGGCCCAGTCTAGCCAAAAACATTCAGTACTTC. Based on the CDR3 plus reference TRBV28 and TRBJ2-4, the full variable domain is DVKVTQSSRYLVKRTGEKVFLECVQDMDHENMFWYRQDPGLGLRLIYFSYDVKMKEKGDIPEGYSVSREKKERFSLILESASTNQTSMYLCASSGPSLAKNIQYFGAGTRLSVL.

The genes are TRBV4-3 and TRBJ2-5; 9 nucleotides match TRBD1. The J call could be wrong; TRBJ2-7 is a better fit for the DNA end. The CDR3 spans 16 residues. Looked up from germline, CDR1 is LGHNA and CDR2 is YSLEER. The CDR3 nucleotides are TGCGCCAGCAGCCAAGATACCGGGACAGGGACTTACGAGCAGTACTTC. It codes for CASSQDTGTGTYEQYF.

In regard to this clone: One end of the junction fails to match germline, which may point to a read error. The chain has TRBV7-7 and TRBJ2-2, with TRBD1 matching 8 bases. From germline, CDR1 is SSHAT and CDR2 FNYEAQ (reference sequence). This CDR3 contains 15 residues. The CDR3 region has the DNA TGTGCTAGCAGGGCCGGGACAGGAGACACCGGGGAGCTGTTTTTT. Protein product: CASRAGTGDTGELFF.

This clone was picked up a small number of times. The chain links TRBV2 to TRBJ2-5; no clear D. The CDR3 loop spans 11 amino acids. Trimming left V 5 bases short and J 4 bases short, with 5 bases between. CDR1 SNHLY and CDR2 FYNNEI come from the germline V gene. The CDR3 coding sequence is TGTGCCAGCAGTTTCGTAGAGACCCAGTACTTC. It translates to CASSFVETQYF.

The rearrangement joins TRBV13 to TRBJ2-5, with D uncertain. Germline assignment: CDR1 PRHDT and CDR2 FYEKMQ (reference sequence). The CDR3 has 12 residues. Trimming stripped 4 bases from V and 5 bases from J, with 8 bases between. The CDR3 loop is CASSWAWETQYF. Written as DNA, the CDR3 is TGTGCCAGCAGCTGGGCATGGGAGACCCAGTACTTC.

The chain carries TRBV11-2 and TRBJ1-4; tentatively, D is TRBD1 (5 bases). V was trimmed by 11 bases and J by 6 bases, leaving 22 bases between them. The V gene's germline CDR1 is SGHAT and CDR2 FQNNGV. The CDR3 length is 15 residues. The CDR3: CAYSGGREGHEKLFF. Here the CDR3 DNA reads TGTGCCTATTCCGGGGGGAGGGAGGGGCATGAAAAACTGTTTTTT. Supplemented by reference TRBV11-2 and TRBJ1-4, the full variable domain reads EAGVAQSPRYKIIEKRQSVAFWCNPISGHATLYWYQQILGQGPKLLIQFQNNGVVDDSQLPKDRFSAERLKGVDSTLKIQPAKLEDSAVYLCAYSGGREGHEKLFFGSGTQLSVL.

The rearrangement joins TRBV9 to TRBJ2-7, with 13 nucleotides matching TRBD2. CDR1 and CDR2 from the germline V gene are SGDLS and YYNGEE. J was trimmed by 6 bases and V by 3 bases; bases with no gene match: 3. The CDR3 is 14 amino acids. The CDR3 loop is CASSAGLAGSEQYF. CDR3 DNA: TGTGCCAGCAGCGCGGGACTAGCGGGAAGCGAGCAGTACTTC.

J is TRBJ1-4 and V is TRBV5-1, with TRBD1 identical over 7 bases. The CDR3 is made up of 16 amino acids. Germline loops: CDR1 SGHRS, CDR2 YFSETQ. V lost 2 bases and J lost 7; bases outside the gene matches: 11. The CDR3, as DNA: TGCGCCAGCAGCTTAAATGGAGGAGGGGGCGCTGAAAAACTGTTTTTT. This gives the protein CASSLNGGGGAEKLFF.

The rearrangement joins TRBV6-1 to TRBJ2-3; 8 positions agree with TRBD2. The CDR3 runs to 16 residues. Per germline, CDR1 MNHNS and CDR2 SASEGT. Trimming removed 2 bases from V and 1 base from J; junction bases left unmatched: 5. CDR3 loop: CASSESRRGGTDTQYF. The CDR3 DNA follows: TGTGCCAGCAGTGAATCGCGGCGGGGGGGCACAGATACGCAGTATTTT.

The CDR3 region is CASSDGTRNTEAFF. CDR3 DNA: TGTGCCAGCAGCGATGGGACAAGGAACACTGAAGCTTTCTTT. The rearrangement links TRBV11-2 to TRBJ1-1; weak D call: TRBD1 (6 bases). The CDR3 contains 14 residues. Germline V CDR1 and CDR2: SGHAT, FQNNGV. Trimming stripped 5 bases from V and 1 base from J, with 11 bases between.

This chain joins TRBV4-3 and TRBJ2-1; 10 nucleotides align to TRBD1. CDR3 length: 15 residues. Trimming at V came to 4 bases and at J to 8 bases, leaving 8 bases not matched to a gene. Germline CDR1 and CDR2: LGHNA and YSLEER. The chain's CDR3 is CASSPRDRGDDEQFF. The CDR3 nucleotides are TGCGCCAGCAGCCCCCGGGACAGGGGTGATGATGAGCAGTTCTTC.

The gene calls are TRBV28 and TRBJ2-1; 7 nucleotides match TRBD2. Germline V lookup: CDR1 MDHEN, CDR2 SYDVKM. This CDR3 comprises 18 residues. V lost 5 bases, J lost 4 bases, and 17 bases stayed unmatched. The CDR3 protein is CASSKARELWRGYNEQFF. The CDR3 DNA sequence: TGTGCCAGCAGTAAGGCCCGGGAACTCTGGCGGGGGTACAATGAGCAGTTCTTC.

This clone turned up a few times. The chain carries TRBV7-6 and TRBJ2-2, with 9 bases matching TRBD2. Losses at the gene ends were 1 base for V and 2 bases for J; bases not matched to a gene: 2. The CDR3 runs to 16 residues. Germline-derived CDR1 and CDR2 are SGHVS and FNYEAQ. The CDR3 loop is CASSLGLADNTGELFF. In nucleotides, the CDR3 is TGTGCCAGCAGCTTAGGACTAGCGGATAACACCGGGGAGCTGTTTTTT.

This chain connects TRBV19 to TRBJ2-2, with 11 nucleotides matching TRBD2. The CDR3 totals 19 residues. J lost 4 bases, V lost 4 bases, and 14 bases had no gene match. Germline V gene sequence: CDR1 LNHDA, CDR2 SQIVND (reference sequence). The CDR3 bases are TGTGCCAGTAGTAGTCTGTACACTGATAGCGGGAGGGCCACCGGGGAGCTGTTTTTT. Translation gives CASSSLYTDSGRATGELFF.

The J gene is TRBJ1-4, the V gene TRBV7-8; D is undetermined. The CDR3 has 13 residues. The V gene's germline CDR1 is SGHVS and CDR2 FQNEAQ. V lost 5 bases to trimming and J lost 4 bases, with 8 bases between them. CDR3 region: CASSQARNEKLFF. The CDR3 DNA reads TGTGCCAGCAGCCAGGCTCGTAATGAAAAACTGTTTTTT.

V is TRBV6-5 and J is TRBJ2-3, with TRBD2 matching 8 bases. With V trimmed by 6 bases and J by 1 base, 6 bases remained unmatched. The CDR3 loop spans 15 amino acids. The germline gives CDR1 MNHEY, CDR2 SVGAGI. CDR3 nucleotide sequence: TGTGCCAGCAGCGGGGAGACTAGCGGCACAGATACGCAGTATTTT. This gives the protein CASSGETSGTDTQYF.

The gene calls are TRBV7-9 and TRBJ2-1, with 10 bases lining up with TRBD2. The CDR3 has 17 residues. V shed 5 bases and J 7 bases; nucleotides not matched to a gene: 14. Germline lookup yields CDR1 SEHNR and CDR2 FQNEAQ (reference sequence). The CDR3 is CASSPESGRAGVNEQFF. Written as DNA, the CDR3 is TGTGCCAGCAGCCCCGAAAGCGGGAGGGCCGGGGTTAATGAGCAGTTCTTC. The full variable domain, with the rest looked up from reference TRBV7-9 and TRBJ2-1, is DTGVSQNPRHKITKRGQNVTFRCDPISEHNRLYWYRQTLGQGPEFLTYFQNEAQLEKSRLLSDRFSAERPKGSFSTLEIQRTEQGDSAMYLCASSPESGRAGVNEQFFGPGTRLTVL.

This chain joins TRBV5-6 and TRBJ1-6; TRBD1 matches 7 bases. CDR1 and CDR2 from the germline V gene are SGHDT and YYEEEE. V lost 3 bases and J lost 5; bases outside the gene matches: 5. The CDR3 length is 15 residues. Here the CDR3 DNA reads TGTGCCAGCAGCTCCCCGACAGGGAATAATTCACCCCTCCACTTT. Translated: CASSSPTGNNSPLHF.

CDR3 loop: CASSSRQGRDTEAFF. CDR3 in DNA: TGTGCCAGCAGCTCCAGACAGGGGAGGGACACTGAAGCTTTCTTT. The chain links TRBV7-9 to TRBJ1-1, with 8 positions matching TRBD1. Germline-derived CDR1 and CDR2 are SEHNR and FQNEAQ (reference sequence). The junction had 7 bases not matched to a gene; V was cut back by 4 bases and J by 3 bases. The CDR3 contains 15 residues.